The T cell receptor (beta chain) under discussion was sequenced for a study of blood T cells in healthy people across ages. CDR1 and CDR2 from the germline V gene are MGHDK and SYGVNS. CDR3 length: 17 amino acids. Trimming removed 5 bases at V and 0 bases at J, with 14 bases between. This clonotype appeared a single time. As yet, its antigen is unknown. Combining a sample-barcoded 5' primer with a J-beta primer mix, a second PCR ran for roughly 7 to 11 cycles. From the 5' RACE reads, TCRdb called clonotypes with MiXCR, one entry per CDR3 protein. Among approximately 730,000 distinct CDR3 sequences, around 46% were seen once, and the ten largest hold 20% to 25%. Study-wide results and caveats: Getting older went along with TCR beta diversity per million T cells dropping roughly linearly. Possibly, changes in expanded clonotypes were confounded because donor CMV status was unknown.

Extracted total RNA amounted to at least 6 micrograms for each sample. This clonotype was sampled from a woman aged 55-69 years in good health. The chain couples TRBV25-1 to TRBJ1-6; a weak D match, TRBD1 (5 bases). Sequencing was performed on blood. The CDR3 is CASSTVAGGSYNSPLHF. CDR3 DNA: TGTGCCAGCAGTACCGTAGCCGGGGGCTCCTATAATTCACCCCTCCACTTT.